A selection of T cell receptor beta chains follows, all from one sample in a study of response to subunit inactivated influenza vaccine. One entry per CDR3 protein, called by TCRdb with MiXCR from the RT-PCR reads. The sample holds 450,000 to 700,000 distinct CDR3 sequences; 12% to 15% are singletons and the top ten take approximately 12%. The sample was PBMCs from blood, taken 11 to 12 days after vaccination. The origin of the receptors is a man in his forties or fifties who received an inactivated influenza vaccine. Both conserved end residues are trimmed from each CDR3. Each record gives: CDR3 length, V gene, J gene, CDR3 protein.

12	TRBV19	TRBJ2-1	ASSIPGLGNEQF
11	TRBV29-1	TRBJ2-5	SVDDGVQETQY
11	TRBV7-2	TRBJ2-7	ASSLARDYEQY
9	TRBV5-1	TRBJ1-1	ASSSDHEAF
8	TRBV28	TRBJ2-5	AISGETQY
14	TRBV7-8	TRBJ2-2	ASSFLAVLSTGELF
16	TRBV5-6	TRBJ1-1	ASSLGPDRIYMNTEAF
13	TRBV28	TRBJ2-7	ASNPRGGLTYEQY
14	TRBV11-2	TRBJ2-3	ASSLLSGWGADTQY
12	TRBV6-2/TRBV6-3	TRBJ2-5	ASSPWGQRETQY
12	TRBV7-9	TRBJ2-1	ASSLQGRNNEQF
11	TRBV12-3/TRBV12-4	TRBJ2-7	ASSLIRSYEQY
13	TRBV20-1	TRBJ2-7	SARDRLSGHYEQY
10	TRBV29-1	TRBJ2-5	SVVSWQETQY
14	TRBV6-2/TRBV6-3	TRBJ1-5	ASSLRGGSGNQPQH
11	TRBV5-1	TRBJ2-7	ASSSLGQDEQY
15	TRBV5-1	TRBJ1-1	ASSLSGGPLMNTEAF
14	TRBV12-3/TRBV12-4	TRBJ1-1	ASSLALVRGGTEAF
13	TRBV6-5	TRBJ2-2	ASSYVTTSPGELF
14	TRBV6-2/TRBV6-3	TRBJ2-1	ASDKTGASSYNEQF
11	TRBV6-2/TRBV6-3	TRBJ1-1	ASSYRYPTEAF
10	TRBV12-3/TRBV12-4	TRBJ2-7	ASRDGSGEQY
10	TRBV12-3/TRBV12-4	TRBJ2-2	ASSWTSAELF
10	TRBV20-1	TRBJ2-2	SAGSATGELF